This entry describes one T cell receptor (beta chain). The protocol was immunoSEQ multiplex PCR, while the TCRdb copy is restricted to in-frame clones and leaves out a portion. The table records 200,000 or so clones, approximately 94% of them present only once. The sample is drawn from a study of T cell responses to AZD1222 COVID-19 vaccine. Germline V gene sequence: CDR1 LGHNA, CDR2 YSLEER. V lost 3 bases and J 4 bases, leaving 18 bases between the germline ends. The CDR3 sequence is 17 residues long. This receptor was taken from an adult in good health. V is TRBV4-3 and J is TRBJ1-4; D perhaps matches TRBD1 (6 bases). The starting material was peripheral blood, obtained on day 0 of MenACWY control vaccination. The CDR3 loop is CASSQEYRTVNNEKLFF. The CDR3 DNA follows: TGCGCCAGCAGCCAGGAATATCGGACAGTGAATAATGAAAAACTGTTTTTT.